This record looks at one T cell receptor beta chain sequence and its context. The antigen remains undetermined. Germline loops: CDR1 DFQATT, CDR2 SNEGSKA (reference sequence). This CDR3 has 14 amino acids. Trimming took off 3 bases at V and 3 bases at J, with 15 bases between the two ends. This sample was included in a study of T cell repertoires in cytomegalovirus infection. Background on the study: Public signatures in TCR beta pointed to CMV infection and matching HLA type.

The study, taken as a whole, reports: HLA-C-restricted CMV-specific TCR beta clonotypes were dominant in the ex vivo response.

TCRdb itself ran the reads through MiXCR, one entry per CDR3 protein. The sample lists roughly 240,000 distinct CDR3 sequences; about 7% were seen once. Sequencing was done on a sample of PBMCs. This TCR came from a human donor in good health (CMV status not recorded). Some clones in this sample may be carry-over from other donors' samples. The chain uses TRBV20-1 and TRBJ2-7; maybe TRBD2 (5 bases). The CDR3 sequence: CSASEGRTYYEQYF. CDR3 in DNA: TGCAGTGCTAGCGAGGGCAGAACTTACTACGAGCAGTACTTC.